This T cell receptor (beta chain) comes out of a study of blood T cells in healthy people across ages. Study observations and caveats: Donor CMV status, an unknown factor, possibly confounded changes in expanded clonotypes.

The donors, aged about 6 to 90, were healthy Caucasians from Russia. CDR1 is MNHNY, CDR2 SVGAGI, per germline (reference sequence). The CDR3 contains 15 residues. V shed 2 bases and J shed 4 bases, with 14 bases lying between them. This clonotype appeared a few times. The antigen remains undetermined. Together with a sample-barcoded 5' primer, a J-beta primer mix was included in a second PCR lasting about 7 to 11 cycles. TCRdb ran MiXCR on the 5' RACE reads and lists one entry per CDR3 protein. The table has fewer than 650,000 distinct CDR3 sequences, 27% seen once. These data also formed part of another study, on T cells of mothers and their children. That publication notes: Mothers yielded over 8.5 million CDR3 reads, children 2.5 million to 3.5 million each. Biologically related mothers and children overlapped slightly more than unrelated pairs, a non-significant difference.

The clonotype originates from a boy under 10 years old in good health. The chain joins TRBV6-6 to TRBJ2-5; D not resolved. Sequencing input: blood. Here the CDR3 reads CASSYGVEGSETQYF. DNA of the CDR3: TGTGCCAGCAGTTACGGAGTAGAAGGGTCAGAGACCCAGTACTTC.